What follows are 16 T cell receptor beta chains derived from one specimen sequenced in a study of T cells in Graves' hyperthyroidism and ophthalmopathy. The investigators amplified TCR beta CDR3 regions from RNA transcripts. Initially, a first-round RT-PCR of the TCR CDR3 employed the HTBI primer set. TCRdb re-called the multiplex PCR reads with MiXCR, one entry per CDR3 protein. In the table there are some 600,000 distinct CDR3 sequences, around 13% of which are singletons. Sequencing input: blood. The receptors were gathered from a woman younger than 45 with Graves' hyperthyroidism that later progressed to Graves' ophthalmopathy.

This clonotype was observed at least ten times. The rearrangement uses TRBV2 and TRBJ2-4; D not certain. The CDR3 is 14 amino acids. V lost 11 bases and J lost 4, with 18 bases in between. CDR1 and CDR2 from the germline V gene are SNHLY and FYNNEI. The CDR3 spells CAGSYTYLKNIQYF. The CDR3 DNA reads TGTGCCGGCTCTTACACGTACCTAAAAAACATTCAGTACTTC.

This clonotype was recorded at least ten times. V gene TRBV20-1 combines with J gene TRBJ2-3, with 8 bases identical to TRBD2. With 5 bases clipped from V and 2 bases from J, the junction kept 9 bases outside the gene matches. The germline gives CDR1 DFQATT, CDR2 SNEGSKA (reference sequence). The CDR3 totals 15 residues. The CDR3 here is CSAAFTGLATDTQYF. The CDR3 region has the DNA TGCAGTGCTGCCTTCACTGGACTAGCCACAGATACGCAGTATTTT.

This clonotype was observed many times. The rearrangement joins TRBV5-1 to TRBJ2-1, with 16 bases lining up with TRBD2. The CDR3 contains 16 residues. Germline V gene sequence: CDR1 SGHRS, CDR2 YFSETQ. The V gene end was trimmed by 6 bases and the J gene end by 7 bases; junction bases not matched to a gene: 7. CDR3 DNA sequence: TGCGCCAGCACCCCGGGACTAGCGGGAGGGCGTAATGAGCAGTTCTTC. Its protein is CASTPGLAGGRNEQFF.

The table lists this clonotype with a few counts. The chain combines TRBV6-5 with TRBJ1-5; D remains unclear. This CDR3 contains 14 residues. Germline V CDR1 and CDR2: MNHEY, SVGAGI. V lost 2 bases and J 7 bases, leaving 12 bases between the germline ends. The CDR3: CASSYRVGRQPQHF. DNA for the CDR3: TGTGCCAGCAGTTACAGGGTGGGAAGGCAGCCCCAGCATTTT.

At least ten counts were recorded for this clonotype. The chain recombines TRBV11-1 with TRBJ1-2, with 7 positions matching TRBD1. Germline trimming cut 6 bases from V and 8 bases from J; bases unmatched to any gene: 6. Germline V CDR1 and CDR2: SGHAT, FQDESV (reference sequence). The length of the CDR3 is 12 residues. CDR3 in amino acids: CASSLRGRGYTF. The DNA for the CDR3 is TGTGCCAGCAGTCTCAGGGGGAGAGGCTACACCTTC.

The chain carries TRBV6-2 or TRBV6-3 and TRBJ2-6; D might be TRBD1 (5 bases). CDR1 and CDR2 (germline): MNHEY, SVGEGT. The CDR3 loop spans 15 amino acids. V shed 7 bases and J shed 1 base, with 11 bases lying between them. Written as DNA, the CDR3 is TGTGCCAGCAACGTAGACAGTTCTGGGGCCAACGTCCTGACTTTC. It translates to CASNVDSSGANVLTF.

This clonotype was seen a handful of times. The DNA is omitted, as the CDR3 cannot be located on it reliably, and the CDR3 follows TCRdb's listing. This sequence joins TRBV20-1 and TRBJ1-2; whether TRBD1, the table's D call, matches the DNA was not checked. The CDR3 spans 14 residues, counting both ends. Germline V gene sequence: CDR1 DFQATT, CDR2 SNEGSKA (reference sequence). The CDR3 protein is CSARVGTGSYGDTF.

The chain has TRBV4-1 and TRBJ2-7; D might be TRBD2 (5 bases). This CDR3 has 15 amino acids. Per germline, CDR1 MGHRA and CDR2 YSYEKL. V was pared by 0 bases and J by 7 bases, with 16 bases between. The CDR3 coding sequence is TGCGCCAGCAGCCAAGAGGCAGCGGAGGTTAAGGAGCAGTACTTC. Residues: CASSQEAAEVKEQYF.

V is TRBV20-1 and J is TRBJ1-5; 8 bases align to TRBD1. The CDR3 runs to 15 residues. Germline V gene sequence: CDR1 DFQATT, CDR2 SNEGSKA (reference sequence). Trimming took 5 bases from V and 7 from J; bases not matched to a gene: 13. The CDR3 region is CSASRAGGAGQPQHF. The CDR3 region has the DNA TGCAGTGCTTCCAGGGCAGGGGGCGCGGGGCAGCCCCAGCATTTT.

In its sample, this clonotype was seen a few times. The CDR3 region has the DNA TGTGCCAGCAGCGTAGTAAGACCCGGGACAGGGGATAGCAATCAGCCCCAGCATTTT. This codes for CASSVVRPGTGDSNQPQHF. This chain joins TRBV9 and TRBJ1-5; 10 bases line up with TRBD1. Trimming cost V 0 bases and J 0 bases; bases outside gene matches: 9. This CDR3 is built from 19 residues. Germline loops: CDR1 SGDLS, CDR2 YYNGEE.

The V and J genes are TRBV25-1 and TRBJ2-1; D gene unclear. Germline loops: CDR1 MGHDK, CDR2 SYGVNS. This CDR3 is built from 15 residues. V lost 1 base and J 0 bases, leaving 7 bases between the germline ends. The CDR3 protein is CASSESVGSYNEQFF. CDR3 sequence (DNA): TGTGCCAGCAGTGAATCCGTAGGCTCCTACAATGAGCAGTTCTTC.

This clonotype was seen more than once but under ten times. V gene TRBV28 combines with J gene TRBJ1-1, with TRBD1 matching 7 bases. Trimming removed 4 bases from V and 3 bases from J; junction bases left unmatched: 8. Per germline, CDR1 MDHEN and CDR2 SYDVKM. The CDR3 is 15 amino acids. CDR3 protein: CASSSRPGQYTEAFF. CDR3 DNA: TGTGCCAGCAGTTCGCGTCCGGGACAGTACACTGAAGCTTTCTTT.

J is TRBJ2-1 and V is TRBV10-1; 10 positions match TRBD2. This CDR3 comprises 15 residues. The V segment lost 2 bases and the J segment 6 bases; nucleotides outside the gene matches: 4. Looked up from germline, CDR1 is WNHNN and CDR2 is SYGVQD (reference sequence). CDR3 amino acids: CASSEMVAGGNEQFF. The CDR3 nucleotides read TGCGCCAGCAGTGAGATGGTAGCGGGAGGCAATGAGCAGTTCTTC.

This clonotype was seen ten or more times. CDR3 sequence reads: CASSMGYTEAFF. The CDR3 DNA sequence: TGTGCCAGTAGTATGGGATACACTGAAGCTTTCTTT. The chain links TRBV19 to TRBJ1-1; D uncertain. Trimming took off 3 bases at V and 3 bases at J, with 5 bases between the two ends. CDR1 is LNHDA and CDR2 is SQIVND in the germline V gene (reference sequence). The CDR3 sequence is 12 residues long.

The chain links TRBV20-1 to TRBJ1-6, with TRBD1 matching over 9 bases. Looked up from germline, CDR1 is DFQATT and CDR2 is SNEGSKA (reference sequence). V trimming: 5 bases; J trimming: 9 bases; junction bases outside the gene matches: 11. This CDR3 spans 15 amino acids. The CDR3 sequence: CSAPLGTGYGSPLHF. The DNA for the CDR3 is TGCAGTGCTCCTCTTGGGACAGGGTACGGTTCACCCCTCCACTTT.

The genes are TRBV6-1 and TRBJ2-1; 10 bases align to TRBD1. V dropped 5 bases and J dropped 2; count of bases not matched to a gene: 6. CDR1 and CDR2 from the germline V gene are MNHNS and SASEGT. This CDR3 has 16 residues. The CDR3 is CASSKDRGYAYNEQFF. Here the CDR3 DNA reads TGTGCCAGCAGTAAGGACAGGGGGTATGCCTACAATGAGCAGTTCTTC.